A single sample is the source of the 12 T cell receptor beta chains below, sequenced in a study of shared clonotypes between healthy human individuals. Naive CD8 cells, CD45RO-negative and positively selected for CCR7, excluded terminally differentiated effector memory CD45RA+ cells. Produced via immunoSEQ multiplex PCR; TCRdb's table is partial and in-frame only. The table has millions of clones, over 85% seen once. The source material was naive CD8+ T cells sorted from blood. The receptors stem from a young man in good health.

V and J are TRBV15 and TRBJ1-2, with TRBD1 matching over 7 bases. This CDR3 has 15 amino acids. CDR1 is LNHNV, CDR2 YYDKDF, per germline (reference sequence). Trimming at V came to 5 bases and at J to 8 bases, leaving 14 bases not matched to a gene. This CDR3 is CATSYFQGVVGGYTF. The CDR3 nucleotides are TGTGCCACCAGCTATTTCCAGGGGGTTGTAGGCGGCTACACCTTC.

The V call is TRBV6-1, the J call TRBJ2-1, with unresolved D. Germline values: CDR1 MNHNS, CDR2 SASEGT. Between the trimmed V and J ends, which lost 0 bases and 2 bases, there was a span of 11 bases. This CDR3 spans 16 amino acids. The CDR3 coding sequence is TGTGCCAGCAGTGAAGCGGGCGAGTGGCCCTACAATGAGCAGTTCTTC. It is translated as CASSEAGEWPYNEQFF.

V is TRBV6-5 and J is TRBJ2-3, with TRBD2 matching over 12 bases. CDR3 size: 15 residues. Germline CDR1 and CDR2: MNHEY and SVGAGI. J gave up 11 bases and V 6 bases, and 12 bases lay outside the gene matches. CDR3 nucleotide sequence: TGTGCCAGCAGCCCTGAGACTAGCGGGAGCTTCGAGCAGTATTTT. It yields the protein CASSPETSGSFEQYF.

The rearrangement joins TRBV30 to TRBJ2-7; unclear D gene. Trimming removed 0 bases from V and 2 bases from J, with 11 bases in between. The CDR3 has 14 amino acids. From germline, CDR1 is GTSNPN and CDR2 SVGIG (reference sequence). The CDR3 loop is CAWSVMDGPYEQYF. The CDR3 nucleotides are TGTGCCTGGAGTGTAATGGACGGTCCCTACGAGCAGTACTTC. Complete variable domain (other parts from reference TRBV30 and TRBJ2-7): SQTIHQWPATLVQPVGSPLSLECTVEGTSNPNLYWYRQAAGRGLQLLFYSVGIGQISSEVPQNLSASRPQDRQFILSSKKLLLSDSGFYLCAWSVMDGPYEQYFGPGTRLTVT.

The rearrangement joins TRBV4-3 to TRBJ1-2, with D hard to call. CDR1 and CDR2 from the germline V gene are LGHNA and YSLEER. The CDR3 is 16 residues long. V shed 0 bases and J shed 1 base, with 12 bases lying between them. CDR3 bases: TGCGCCAGCAGCCAAGATAGTATAGGGAATAACTATGGCTACACCTTC. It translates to CASSQDSIGNNYGYTF.

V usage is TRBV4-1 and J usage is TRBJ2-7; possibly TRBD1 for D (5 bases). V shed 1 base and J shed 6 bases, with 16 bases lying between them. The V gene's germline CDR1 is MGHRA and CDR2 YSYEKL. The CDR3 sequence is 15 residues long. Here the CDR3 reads CASSQVPDLRGEQYF. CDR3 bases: TGCGCCAGCAGCCAAGTCCCGGATCTAAGGGGCGAGCAGTACTTC.

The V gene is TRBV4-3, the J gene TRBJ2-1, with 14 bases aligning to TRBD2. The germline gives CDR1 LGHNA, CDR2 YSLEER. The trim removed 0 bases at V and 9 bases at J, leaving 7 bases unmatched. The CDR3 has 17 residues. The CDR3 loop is CASSQDWGLAGVFEQFF. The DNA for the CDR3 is TGCGCCAGCAGCCAAGATTGGGGACTAGCGGGAGTGTTTGAGCAGTTCTTC.

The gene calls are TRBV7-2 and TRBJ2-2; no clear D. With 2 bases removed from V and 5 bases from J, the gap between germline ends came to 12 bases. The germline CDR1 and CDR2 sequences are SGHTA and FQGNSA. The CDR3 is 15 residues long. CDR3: CASSLPPSWTGELFF. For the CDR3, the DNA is TGTGCCAGCAGCTTACCTCCCTCTTGGACCGGGGAGCTGTTTTTT.

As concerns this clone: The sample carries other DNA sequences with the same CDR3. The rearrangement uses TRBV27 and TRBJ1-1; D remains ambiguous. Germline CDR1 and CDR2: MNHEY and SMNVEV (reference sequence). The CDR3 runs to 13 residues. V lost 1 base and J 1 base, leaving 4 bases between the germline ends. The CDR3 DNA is TGTGCCAGCAGTTTATACTCGAACACTGAAGCTTTCTTT. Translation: CASSLYSNTEAFF.

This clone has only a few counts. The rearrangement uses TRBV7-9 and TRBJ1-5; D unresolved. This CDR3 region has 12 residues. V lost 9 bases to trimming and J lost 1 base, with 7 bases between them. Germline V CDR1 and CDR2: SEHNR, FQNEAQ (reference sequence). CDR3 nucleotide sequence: TGTGCCAGTGGGGAGAGCAATCAGCCCCAGCATTTT. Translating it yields CASGESNQPQHF. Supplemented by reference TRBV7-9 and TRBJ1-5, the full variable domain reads DTGVSQNPRHKITKRGQNVTFRCDPISEHNRLYWYRQTLGQGPEFLTYFQNEAQLEKSRLLSDRFSAERPKGSFSTLEIQRTEQGDSAMYLCASGESNQPQHFGDGTRLSIL.

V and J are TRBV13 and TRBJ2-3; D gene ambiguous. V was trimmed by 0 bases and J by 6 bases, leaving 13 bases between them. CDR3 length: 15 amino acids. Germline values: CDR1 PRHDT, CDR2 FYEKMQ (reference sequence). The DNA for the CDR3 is TGTGCCAGCAGCTTAGGACCTACCGACGTGGATACGCAGTATTTT. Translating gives CASSLGPTDVDTQYF.

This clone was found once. The CDR3 reads CASSGGYWDTEAFF. For the CDR3, the DNA is TGTGCCAGCAGTGGGGGGTATTGGGACACTGAAGCTTTCTTT. The chain carries TRBV2 and TRBJ1-1, with a weak D call TRBD1 (5 bases). V was shortened by 4 bases and J by 3 bases, with 12 bases between the two germline ends. The CDR3 is 14 residues long. The germline gives CDR1 SNHLY, CDR2 FYNNEI.